This T cell receptor (beta chain) was identified during a study of blood T cell repertoires in COVID-19. The overall study: Material from acute and convalescent COVID-19 was sourced from the United States, Italy and Spain. Nucleic acid was either cDNA or gDNA, and it came from T cells, B-cell-depleted T cells, or PBMCs.

The CDR3 loop spans 15 amino acids. Losses at the gene ends were 6 bases for V and 0 bases for J; bases not matched to a gene: 6. The germline gives CDR1 SGHNT, CDR2 YYREEE (reference sequence). Some clones are missing from TCRdb's copy, which holds only in-frame ones; the method was immunoSEQ multiplex PCR. The data contain approximately 270,000 clones, 70% to 90% of them singletons. This rearrangement joins TRBV5-4 to TRBJ2-3; TRBD2 matches 8 bases. This clonotype was obtained from a woman in her 70s with acute or convalescent COVID-19. Material for sequencing was peripheral blood. In DNA, the CDR3 is TGTGCCAGCACCCGGGAGGGCTCTAGCACAGATACGCAGTATTTT. Encoded protein: CASTREGSSTDTQYF.